This T cell receptor beta chain was recorded in a study of blood T cells in healthy people across ages. On this clonotype itself: The antigen remains unidentified.

Samples each had at least 5.5 micrograms of total RNA extracted. Through a sample-barcoded 5' primer and a J-beta primer mix, a second PCR was run for about 6 to 12 cycles. TCRdb re-called the 5' RACE reads through MiXCR, storing one row per CDR3 protein. The repertoire holds about 1,400,000 distinct CDR3 sequences, with roughly 40% as singletons. The study's findings and limits: Changes in expanded clonotypes were possibly confounded, as the CMV status of donors was unknown.

Trimming pared 4 bases from V and 7 bases from J, leaving 14 bases between. Germline loops: CDR1 SGHRS, CDR2 YFSETQ. The CDR3 runs 13 residues. Sequenced: blood. This clonotype originated in a woman under 30 in good health. The genes are TRBV5-1 and TRBJ1-2; no firm D call. CDR3 sequence (DNA): TGCGCCAGCAGCGTGGAAGGGTCGGGTGGCTACACCTTC. Its protein product is CASSVEGSGGYTF.